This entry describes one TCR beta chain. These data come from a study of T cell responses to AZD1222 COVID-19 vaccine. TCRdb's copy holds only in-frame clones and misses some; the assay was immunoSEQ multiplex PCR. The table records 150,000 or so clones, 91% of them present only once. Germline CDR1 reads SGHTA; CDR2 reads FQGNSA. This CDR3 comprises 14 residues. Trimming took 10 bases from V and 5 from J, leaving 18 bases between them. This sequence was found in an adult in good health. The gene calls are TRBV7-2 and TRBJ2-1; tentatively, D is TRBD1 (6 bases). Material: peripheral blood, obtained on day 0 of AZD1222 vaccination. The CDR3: CANPPDRDNNEQFF. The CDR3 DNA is TGTGCCAACCCACCGGACAGAGATAACAATGAGCAGTTCTTC. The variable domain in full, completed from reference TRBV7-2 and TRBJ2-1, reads GAGVSQSPSNKVTEKGKDVELRCDPISGHTALYWYRQSLGQGLEFLIYFQGNSAPDKSGLPSDRFSAERTGGSVSTLTIQRTQQEDSAVYLCANPPDRDNNEQFFGPGTRLTVL.